This TCR beta chain was documented in a study of blood T cells in healthy people across ages. This clonotype showed up just a few times. After removal of 1 base from V and 6 bases from J, the junction contained 10 bases not matched to a gene. The germline V gene encodes CDR1 SGHRS and CDR2 YFSETQ. The CDR3 has 16 amino acids. A J-beta primer mix and a sample-barcoded 5' primer were used in a second PCR of about 7 to 12 cycles. Sequencing of every sample gave 3 million or more CDR3-containing paired-end reads. TCRdb re-called the 5' RACE reads through MiXCR, storing one row per CDR3 protein. The repertoire holds about 1,600,000 distinct CDR3 sequences, with approximately 38% as singletons.

The TCR sequence derives from a woman aged 18-35 years in good health. The V and J genes are TRBV5-1 and TRBJ2-1; 7 nucleotides line up with TRBD2. The sample taken for sequencing was blood. The CDR3 DNA is TGCGCCAGCAGCTTGCCTCGCGGGGGAGGGTCCAATGAGCAGTTCTTC. Protein: CASSLPRGGGSNEQFF. The entire variable domain, with the rest obtained from reference TRBV5-1 and TRBJ2-1, is as follows: KAGVTQTPRYLIKTRGQQVTLSCSPISGHRSVSWYQQTPGQGLQFLFEYFSETQRNKGNFPGRFSGRQFSNSRSEMNVSTLELGDSALYLCASSLPRGGGSNEQFFGPGTRLTVL.